The T cell receptor beta chain described here comes from a study of blood T cell repertoires in COVID-19. Study-wide background: COVID-19 samples collected from the United States, Italy and Spain covered acute and convalescent phases.

Original analysis: Amplifying reference gene primers gave estimates of nucleated cell counts. Sequencing was performed with immunoSEQ multiplex PCR; in TCRdb, only in-frame clones are kept and a portion is missing. D and trimming come from the DNA, and the V and J calls and clone size come from that table. This repertoire shows more than 300,000 clones, more than 75% found once; its top ten account for around 1.9%. Individuals drawn from 20 to 30 US areas were about 18 to 90 years old. Clinical history as reported by participants underpinned cohort assignment. The CDR3 loop spans 13 amino acids. V shed 0 bases and J shed 5 bases, with 7 bases lying between them. CDR1 is SGHTA, CDR2 FQGNSA, per germline.

The sample was PBMCs or T cells enriched from blood (not recorded which). The chain carries TRBV7-2 and TRBJ1-1, with D uncertain. The receptor was derived from a man aged 35 to 55 in a cohort exposed to, infected with or recovered from COVID-19 (not recorded which). CDR3 in amino acids: CASSLARATEAFF. Here the CDR3 DNA reads TGTGCCAGCAGCTTAGCGCGAGCTACTGAAGCTTTCTTT.